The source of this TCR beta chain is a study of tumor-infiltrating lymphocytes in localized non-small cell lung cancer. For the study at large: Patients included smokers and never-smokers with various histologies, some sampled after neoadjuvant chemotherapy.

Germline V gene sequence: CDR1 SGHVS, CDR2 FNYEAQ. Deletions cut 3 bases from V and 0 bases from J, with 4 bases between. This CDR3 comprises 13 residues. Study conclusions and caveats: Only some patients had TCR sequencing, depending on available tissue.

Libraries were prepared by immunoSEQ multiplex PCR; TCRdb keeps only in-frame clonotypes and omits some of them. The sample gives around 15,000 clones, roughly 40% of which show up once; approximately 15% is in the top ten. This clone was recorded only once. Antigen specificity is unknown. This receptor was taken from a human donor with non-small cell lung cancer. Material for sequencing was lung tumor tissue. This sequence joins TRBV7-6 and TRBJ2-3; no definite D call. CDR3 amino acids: CASSFGSTDTQYF. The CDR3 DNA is TGTGCCAGCAGCTTCGGCAGCACAGATACGCAGTATTTT.